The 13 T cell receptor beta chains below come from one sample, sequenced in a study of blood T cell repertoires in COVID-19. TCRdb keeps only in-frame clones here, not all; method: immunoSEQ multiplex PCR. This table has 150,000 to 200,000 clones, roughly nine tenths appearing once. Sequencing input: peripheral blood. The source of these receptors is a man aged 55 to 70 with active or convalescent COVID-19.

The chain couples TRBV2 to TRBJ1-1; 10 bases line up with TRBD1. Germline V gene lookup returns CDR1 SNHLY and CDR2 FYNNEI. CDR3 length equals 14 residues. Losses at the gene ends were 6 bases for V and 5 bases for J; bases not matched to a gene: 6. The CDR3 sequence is CASSRDRGRTEAFF. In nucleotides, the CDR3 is TGTGCCAGCAGCCGTGACAGGGGGCGAACTGAAGCTTTCTTT.

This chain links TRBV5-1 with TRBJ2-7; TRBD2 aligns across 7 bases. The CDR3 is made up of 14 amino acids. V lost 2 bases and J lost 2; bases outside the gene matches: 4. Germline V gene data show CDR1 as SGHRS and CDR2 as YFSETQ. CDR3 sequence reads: CASSFEGTTYEQYF. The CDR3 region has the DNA TGCGCCAGCAGCTTTGAGGGGACTACCTACGAGCAGTACTTC.

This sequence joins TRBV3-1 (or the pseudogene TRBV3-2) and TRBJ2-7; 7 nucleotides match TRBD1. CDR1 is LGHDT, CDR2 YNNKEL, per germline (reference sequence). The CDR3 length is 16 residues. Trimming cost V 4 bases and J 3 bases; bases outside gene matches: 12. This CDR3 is CASSPKPDRVLYEQYF. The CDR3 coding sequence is TGTGCCAGCAGCCCTAAACCTGACAGGGTGCTCTACGAGCAGTACTTC.

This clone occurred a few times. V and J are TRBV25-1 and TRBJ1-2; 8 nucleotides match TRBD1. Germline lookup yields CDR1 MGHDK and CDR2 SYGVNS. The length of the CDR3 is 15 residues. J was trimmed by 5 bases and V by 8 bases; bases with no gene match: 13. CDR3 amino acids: CASGRRTGTFYGYTF. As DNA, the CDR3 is TGTGCCAGCGGCCGTCGGACAGGGACGTTTTATGGCTACACCTTC.

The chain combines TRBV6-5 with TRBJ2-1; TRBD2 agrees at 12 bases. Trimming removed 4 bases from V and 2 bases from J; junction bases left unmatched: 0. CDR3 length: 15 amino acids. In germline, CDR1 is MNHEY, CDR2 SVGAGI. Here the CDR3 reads CASSSSGRAYNEQFF. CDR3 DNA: TGTGCCAGCAGTTCTAGCGGGAGGGCCTACAATGAGCAGTTCTTC.

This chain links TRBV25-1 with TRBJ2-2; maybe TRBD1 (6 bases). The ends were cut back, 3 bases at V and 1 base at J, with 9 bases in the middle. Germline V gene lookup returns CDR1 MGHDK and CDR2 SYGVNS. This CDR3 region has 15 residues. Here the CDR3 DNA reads TGTGCCAGCAGTGAGAGCAGGGGGAACACCGGGGAGCTGTTTTTT. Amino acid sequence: CASSESRGNTGELFF.

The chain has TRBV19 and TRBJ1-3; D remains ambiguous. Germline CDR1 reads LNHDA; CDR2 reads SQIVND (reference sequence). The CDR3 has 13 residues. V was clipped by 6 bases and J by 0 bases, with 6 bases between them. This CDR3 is CASRSSSGNTIYF. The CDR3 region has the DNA TGTGCCAGTAGGTCGAGCTCTGGAAACACCATATATTTT.

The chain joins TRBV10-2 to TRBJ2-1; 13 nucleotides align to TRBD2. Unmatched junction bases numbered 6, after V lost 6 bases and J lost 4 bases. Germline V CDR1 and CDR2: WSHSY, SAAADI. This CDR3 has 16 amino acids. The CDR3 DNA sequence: TGCGCCAGCAGCCCAACTAGCGGGGGGGATTACAATGAGCAGTTCTTC. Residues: CASSPTSGGDYNEQFF.

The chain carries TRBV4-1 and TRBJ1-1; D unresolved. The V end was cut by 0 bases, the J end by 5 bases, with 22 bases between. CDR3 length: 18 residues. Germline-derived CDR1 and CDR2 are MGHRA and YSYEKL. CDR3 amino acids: CASSQDPRIGQGRTEAFF. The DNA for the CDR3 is TGCGCCAGCAGCCAAGATCCGAGGATAGGTCAAGGGAGGACTGAAGCTTTCTTT.

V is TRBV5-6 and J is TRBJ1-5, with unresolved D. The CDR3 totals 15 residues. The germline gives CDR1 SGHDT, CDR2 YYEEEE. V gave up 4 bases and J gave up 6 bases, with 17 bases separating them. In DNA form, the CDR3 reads TGTGCCAGCAGCCTAGGAGGAGTTGTTAGTCAGCCCCAGCATTTT. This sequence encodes CASSLGGVVSQPQHF.

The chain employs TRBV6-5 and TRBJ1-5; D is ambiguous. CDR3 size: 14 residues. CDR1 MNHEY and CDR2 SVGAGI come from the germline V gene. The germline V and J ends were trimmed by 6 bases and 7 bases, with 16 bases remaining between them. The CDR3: CASSTSGWRQPQHF. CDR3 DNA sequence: TGTGCCAGCAGCACCTCCGGGTGGAGGCAGCCCCAGCATTTT.

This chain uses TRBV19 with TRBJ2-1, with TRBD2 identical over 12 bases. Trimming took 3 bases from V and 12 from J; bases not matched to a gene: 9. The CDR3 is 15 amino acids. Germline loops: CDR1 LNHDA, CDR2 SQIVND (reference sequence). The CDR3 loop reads CASSITSGGTPGQFF. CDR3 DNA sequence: TGTGCCAGTAGTATTACTAGCGGGGGGACACCGGGGCAGTTCTTC.

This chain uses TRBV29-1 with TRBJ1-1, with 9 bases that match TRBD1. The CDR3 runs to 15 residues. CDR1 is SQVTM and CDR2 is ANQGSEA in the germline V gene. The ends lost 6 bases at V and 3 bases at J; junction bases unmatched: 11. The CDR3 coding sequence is TGCAGCGTACGGACAGGGGCCTATAGGGACACTGAAGCTTTCTTT. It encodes CSVRTGAYRDTEAFF.